The 9 T cell receptor beta chains in this list originate from one sample, sequenced in a study of cytomegalovirus exposure and HLA in healthy donors. The study ran its PCR with 60 Vbeta and 13 Jbeta primers. Sequencing used immunoSEQ multiplex PCR; TCRdb keeps in-frame clones, though not all of them. The data contain approximately 120,000 clones, more than 65% of them singletons. The sample taken for sequencing was PBMCs. The receptors were sampled from a woman between 35 and 50 years old in good health and CMV-seropositive.

The genes are TRBV28 and TRBJ1-4, with 7 positions matching TRBD1. The length of the CDR3 is 15 residues. In germline, CDR1 is MDHEN, CDR2 SYDVKM. Trimming removed 5 bases from V and 2 bases from J; junction bases left unmatched: 5. The CDR3 loop reads CASSPRTGTNEKLFF. The CDR3 nucleotides read TGTGCCAGCAGTCCTCGGACAGGCACTAATGAAAAACTGTTTTTT.

The chain combines TRBV6-5 with TRBJ2-2; 7 positions match TRBD2. This CDR3 spans 16 amino acids. The junction had 6 bases not matched to a gene; V was cut back by 2 bases and J by 3 bases. Germline V gene lookup returns CDR1 MNHEY and CDR2 SVGAGI. DNA of the CDR3: TGTGCCAGCAGTTACGGGGGGGTGGTCGACACCGGGGAGCTGTTTTTT. Translated: CASSYGGVVDTGELFF.

The V call is TRBV4-1, the J call TRBJ2-7; 10 nucleotides agree with TRBD2. The CDR3 runs 16 residues. The trim removed 0 bases at V and 7 bases at J, leaving 9 bases unmatched. In germline, CDR1 is MGHRA, CDR2 YSYEKL. The CDR3 DNA sequence: TGCGCCAGCAGCCAAGAGGGCAGCGGGAGGGCGGGGGAGCAGTACTTC. Translating gives CASSQEGSGRAGEQYF.

This chain uses TRBV5-6 with TRBJ1-2; D possibly corresponds to TRBD1 (6 bases). CDR1 and CDR2 (germline): SGHDT, YYEEEE. V lost 0 bases and J 2 bases, leaving 8 bases between the germline ends. CDR3 length equals 14 residues. CDR3 sequence: CASSLGQENYGYTF. In DNA, the CDR3 is TGTGCCAGCAGCTTGGGACAGGAGAACTATGGCTACACCTTC.

This clone was counted only a few times. V gene TRBV15 combines with J gene TRBJ2-1; 8 positions agree with TRBD2. Germline V gene data show CDR1 as LNHNV and CDR2 as YYDKDF (reference sequence). This CDR3 is 15 amino acids long. The trim removed 5 bases at V and 5 bases at J, leaving 8 bases unmatched. The CDR3 nucleotides are TGTGCCACCAGCGCTCGACTAGCGCTTAACAATGAGCAGTTCTTC. Its protein product is CATSARLALNNEQFF.

J is TRBJ1-1 and V is TRBV9; possible D gene TRBD1, 5 bases. Germline assignment: CDR1 SGDLS and CDR2 YYNGEE. The V and J ends lost 3 bases and 1 base respectively, with 16 bases between them. The CDR3 has 16 amino acids. CDR3 sequence (DNA): TGTGCCAGCAGCGCGACGCAGGGTTTTACGAACACTGAAGCTTTCTTT. It codes for CASSATQGFTNTEAFF.

This chain uses TRBV28 with TRBJ1-5; 8 bases line up with TRBD1. With 5 bases clipped from V and 5 bases from J, the junction kept 5 bases outside the gene matches. The CDR3 extends over 14 amino acids. In germline, CDR1 is MDHEN, CDR2 SYDVKM. DNA of the CDR3: TGTGCCAGCAGTCCCCGGACAGGGCATCAGCCCCAGCATTTT. Its translation: CASSPRTGHQPQHF.

The chain recombines TRBV5-6 with TRBJ2-2; the D gene is possibly TRBD2 (5 bases). The CDR3 totals 15 residues. Per the germline V gene, CDR1 is SGHDT and CDR2 is YYEEEE. V gave up 4 bases and J gave up 4 bases, with 14 bases separating them. CDR3 sequence: CASSSLKAATGELFF. CDR3 bases: TGTGCCAGCAGCAGTTTAAAAGCGGCCACCGGGGAGCTGTTTTTT.

The chain couples TRBV15 to TRBJ2-7; D possibly corresponds to TRBD2 (6 bases). Per germline, CDR1 LNHNV and CDR2 YYDKDF (reference sequence). V lost 3 bases to trimming and J lost 7 bases, with 7 bases between them. The length of the CDR3 is 11 residues. CDR3 in DNA: TGTGCCACCAGCAGGGCGGGGGAGCAGTACTTC. Translated, it gives CATSRAGEQYF.